One sample yielded the 21 T cell receptor beta chains listed below, sequenced in a study of shared clonotypes between healthy human individuals. Terminally differentiated effector memory CD45RA+ cells were excluded from the naive CD8 cells, which were CD45RO-negative and positively selected for CCR7. Generated by immunoSEQ multiplex PCR, the TCRdb table keeps only in-frame clones and is missing some. This table holds 800,000 to 950,000 clones, roughly 96% found once. Sequenced input: naive CD8+ T cells sorted from blood. All receptors come from a young man in good health.

The CDR3: CASSVERRGQFF. For the CDR3, the DNA is TGTGCCAGCAGCGTAGAGCGAAGGGGGCAGTTCTTC. The gene calls are TRBV7-9 and TRBJ2-1; perhaps TRBD1 as D (5 bases). In germline, CDR1 is SEHNR, CDR2 FQNEAQ (reference sequence). Trimming removed 5 bases from V and 12 bases from J, with 14 bases in between. CDR3 length: 12 residues.

The chain recombines TRBV27 with TRBJ2-5; D possibly matches TRBD1 or TRBD2 (5 bases each). The CDR3 totals 14 residues. The V end was cut by 6 bases, the J end by 5 bases, with 16 bases between. Germline V gives CDR1 MNHEY, CDR2 SMNVEV (reference sequence). This CDR3 reads CASSQGRDGETQYF. The CDR3 nucleotides read TGTGCCAGCAGCCAGGGCAGGGACGGGGAGACCCAGTACTTC.

The CDR3 sequence: CASNPTGVGSYNEQFF. The CDR3 nucleotides are TGCGCCAGTAACCCCACAGGGGTAGGCTCCTACAATGAGCAGTTCTTC. V usage is TRBV10-2 and J usage is TRBJ2-1; 7 bases are a match to TRBD1. This CDR3 region has 16 residues. Germline assignment: CDR1 WSHSY and CDR2 SAAADI. J gave up 0 bases and V 9 bases, and 11 bases lay outside the gene matches.

V is TRBV7-9 and J is TRBJ2-3; TRBD2 agrees at 9 bases. Germline CDR1 and CDR2: SEHNR and FQNEAQ (reference sequence). This CDR3 has 16 amino acids. The V gene end was trimmed by 1 base and the J gene end by 3 bases; junction bases not matched to a gene: 5. DNA of the CDR3: TGTGCCAGCAGCTTAGGGGCTAGCGGGAAAACAGATACGCAGTATTTT. Translation: CASSLGASGKTDTQYF.

CDR3 sequence: CASSQDYSGSTSGANVLTF. The CDR3 bases are TGCGCCAGCAGCCAAGACTACAGTGGGAGTACCTCTGGGGCCAACGTCCTGACTTTC. V usage is TRBV4-3 and J usage is TRBJ2-6, with D perhaps TRBD2 (5 bases). Trimming stripped 0 bases from V and 0 bases from J, with 15 bases between. The CDR3 loop spans 19 amino acids. In germline, CDR1 is LGHNA, CDR2 YSLEER.

The chain uses TRBV7-9 and TRBJ2-3; D uncertain. This CDR3 contains 13 residues. The V gene lost 5 bases and the J gene lost 4 bases, with 10 bases spanning the gap. The germline V gene has CDR1 SEHNR and CDR2 FQNEAQ (reference sequence). Here the CDR3 DNA reads TGTGCCAGCAGCCCCGTGGACGCAGATACGCAGTATTTT. Its protein is CASSPVDADTQYF.

The chain carries TRBV4-1 and TRBJ2-3; no definite D call. This CDR3 has 15 amino acids. V was cut by 1 base and J by 0 bases, with 8 bases left in between. The germline CDR1 and CDR2 sequences are MGHRA and YSYEKL. The CDR3 loop is CASSQGFGSTDTQYF. The CDR3 DNA is TGCGCCAGCAGCCAAGGTTTCGGAAGCACAGATACGCAGTATTTT.

J is TRBJ2-7 and V is TRBV7-8; D is ambiguous. The germline V and J ends were trimmed by 5 bases and 3 bases, with 20 bases remaining between them. Per germline, CDR1 SGHVS and CDR2 FQNEAQ. The CDR3 contains 16 residues. The CDR3 here is CASSPVAAKALYEQYF. In nucleotides, the CDR3 is TGTGCCAGCAGCCCCGTGGCGGCTAAAGCCCTCTACGAGCAGTACTTC.

The DNA of the CDR3 is TGTGCCAGCAGTGTCGAGCAGTACTTC. Protein: CASSVEQYF. This rearrangement joins TRBV2 to TRBJ2-7; no firm D call. CDR3 size: 9 residues. Germline V CDR1 and CDR2: SNHLY, FYNNEI. V lost 4 bases and J lost 6, with 1 base in between.

V is TRBV19 and J is TRBJ2-1; 10 bases match TRBD2. The CDR3 covers 18 residues. Germline trimming cut 5 bases from V and 0 bases from J; bases unmatched to any gene: 10. CDR1 is LNHDA and CDR2 is SQIVND in the germline V gene (reference sequence). The CDR3 spells CASSSRLAGGSSYNEQFF. The CDR3 bases are TGTGCCAGTAGTTCCCGACTAGCGGGTGGGAGCTCCTACAATGAGCAGTTCTTC.

The chain is built from TRBV9 and TRBJ2-1, with 7 positions matching TRBD2. This CDR3 comprises 16 residues. Germline values: CDR1 SGDLS, CDR2 YYNGEE. Germline trimming cut 1 base from V and 0 bases from J; bases unmatched to any gene: 4. The CDR3 region is CASSVTREDSYNEQFF. As DNA, the CDR3 is TGTGCCAGCAGCGTAACACGGGAGGACTCCTACAATGAGCAGTTCTTC.

The chain employs TRBV6-5 and TRBJ2-5; D not resolved. This CDR3 region has 14 residues. V dropped 4 bases and J dropped 2 bases, with 11 bases sitting between them. Germline V lookup: CDR1 MNHEY, CDR2 SVGAGI. Here the CDR3 DNA reads TGTGCCAGCAGTTCAGCAGCGCGGCAAGAGACCCAGTACTTC. Its translation: CASSSAARQETQYF.

The rearrangement joins TRBV7-9 to TRBJ1-4; TRBD1 might be the D (5 bases). There are 17 residues in the CDR3. The V and J ends lost 5 bases and 4 bases respectively, with 20 bases between them. Germline CDR1 and CDR2: SEHNR and FQNEAQ (reference sequence). CDR3 bases: TGTGCCAGCAGCCCCCTACCGGGGCAGGCCATTAATGAAAAACTGTTTTTT. Amino acid sequence: CASSPLPGQAINEKLFF. Looking up the rest from reference TRBV7-9 and TRBJ1-4 gives the full variable domain: DTGVSQNPRHKITKRGQNVTFRCDPISEHNRLYWYRQTLGQGPEFLTYFQNEAQLEKSRLLSDRFSAERPKGSFSTLEIQRTEQGDSAMYLCASSPLPGQAINEKLFFGSGTQLSVL.

This chain connects TRBV7-8 to TRBJ2-6; no clear D. The CDR3 sequence is 15 residues long. V was cut by 5 bases and J by 0 bases, with 8 bases left in between. Germline V CDR1 and CDR2: SGHVS, FQNEAQ. The CDR3 spells CASSLSSSGANVLTF. CDR3 nucleotide sequence: TGTGCCAGCAGCCTCAGTAGCTCTGGGGCCAACGTCCTGACTTTC. The whole variable domain, remainder taken from reference TRBV7-8 and TRBJ2-6, is GAGVSQSPRYKVAKRGQDVALRCDPISGHVSLFWYQQALGQGPEFLTYFQNEAQLDKSGLPSDRFFAERPEGSVSTLKIQRTQQEDSAVYLCASSLSSSGANVLTFGAGSRLTVL.

The chain is built from TRBV29-1 and TRBJ2-7; TRBD1 might be the D (5 bases). CDR1 is SQVTM and CDR2 is ANQGSEA in the germline V gene. The CDR3 runs 13 residues. The V end was cut by 6 bases, the J end by 0 bases, with 12 bases between. CDR3 protein: CSVSGISSYEQYF. CDR3 sequence (DNA): TGCAGCGTGTCAGGGATTAGCTCCTACGAGCAGTACTTC.

The CDR3 loop reads CASSQGGGANVLTF. The CDR3 nucleotides are TGTGCCAGCAGTCAAGGGGGTGGGGCCAACGTCCTGACTTTC. V and J are TRBV5-4 and TRBJ2-6, with a weak D call TRBD1 (6 bases). The CDR3 is 14 amino acids. The V end was cut by 5 bases, the J end by 3 bases, with 9 bases between. The germline V gene encodes CDR1 SGHNT and CDR2 YYREEE (reference sequence).

The count of this clone is one. The chain links TRBV5-1 to TRBJ2-1; maybe TRBD2 (6 bases). V was shortened by 4 bases and J by 7 bases, with 15 bases between the two germline ends. This CDR3 is built from 14 residues. The germline V gene has CDR1 SGHRS and CDR2 YFSETQ. The CDR3, as DNA: TGCGCCAGCAGCCCAAGACGGGACTTAAATGAGCAGTTCTTC. As protein: CASSPRRDLNEQFF.

This sequence joins TRBV7-8 and TRBJ2-5; no reliable D call. Trimming removed 2 bases from V and 4 bases from J, with 17 bases in between. There are 16 residues in the CDR3. Germline loops: CDR1 SGHVS, CDR2 FQNEAQ. The DNA of the CDR3 is TGTGCCAGCAGCTTATTAGATGCCCCCGTGGGAGAGACCCAGTACTTC. As protein: CASSLLDAPVGETQYF.

The chain recombines TRBV19 with TRBJ2-1; 8 positions agree with TRBD2. Germline CDR1 is LNHDA and CDR2 is SQIVND (reference sequence). V was pared by 5 bases and J by 7 bases, with 4 bases of the junction left unmatched. The CDR3 is 13 residues long. CDR3 nucleotide sequence: TGTGCCAGTAGTGTTACGGGAGGGAATGAGCAGTTCTTC. Residues: CASSVTGGNEQFF.

The chain carries TRBV10-2 and TRBJ1-5, with D possibly TRBD1 on 5 matching bases. CDR1 and CDR2 (germline): WSHSY, SAAADI. The CDR3 totals 18 residues. Trimming took 2 bases from V and 1 from J, leaving 18 bases between them. This chain's CDR3 is CASSEGVRAGESNQPQHF. The CDR3 DNA is TGCGCCAGCAGTGAGGGGGTCAGGGCGGGTGAGAGCAATCAGCCCCAGCATTTT.

Turning to this clone: At the DNA level, this CDR3 is encoded by other sequences in the same sample as well. The J gene is TRBJ2-7, the V gene TRBV13; maybe TRBD2 (6 bases). This CDR3 contains 14 residues. The germline CDR1 and CDR2 sequences are PRHDT and FYEKMQ (reference sequence). The germline V and J ends were trimmed by 6 bases and 4 bases, with 16 bases remaining between them. Here the CDR3 DNA reads TGTGCCAGCAGTTCCAGACAGAGCGGGTACGAGCAGTACTTC. Amino acid sequence: CASSSRQSGYEQYF.